The entry below gives a single T cell receptor beta chain sequence along with its context. These data originate in a study of blood T cell repertoires in COVID-19. Study-wide context: Sample material is recorded as cDNA or gDNA derived from T cells, B-cell-depleted T cells, or PBMCs.

Assay: immunoSEQ multiplex PCR; the TCRdb copy retains only in-frame clones and omits some. This table has 25,000 to 35,000 clones, under 90% appearing once. The sequence came from a woman of 80 years or more with acute or convalescent COVID-19. Sequenced: peripheral blood.

The CDR3 DNA reads as TGTGCCAGCAGCCCCCGGGACAGGGCTATAACCTACGAGCAGTACTTC. Its translation is CASSPRDRAITYEQYF. This chain connects TRBV21-1 to TRBJ2-7; TRBD1 is taken as the D call from the table, unchecked against the DNA. TRBV21-1 has pseudogene status. CDR3 size: 16 residues.